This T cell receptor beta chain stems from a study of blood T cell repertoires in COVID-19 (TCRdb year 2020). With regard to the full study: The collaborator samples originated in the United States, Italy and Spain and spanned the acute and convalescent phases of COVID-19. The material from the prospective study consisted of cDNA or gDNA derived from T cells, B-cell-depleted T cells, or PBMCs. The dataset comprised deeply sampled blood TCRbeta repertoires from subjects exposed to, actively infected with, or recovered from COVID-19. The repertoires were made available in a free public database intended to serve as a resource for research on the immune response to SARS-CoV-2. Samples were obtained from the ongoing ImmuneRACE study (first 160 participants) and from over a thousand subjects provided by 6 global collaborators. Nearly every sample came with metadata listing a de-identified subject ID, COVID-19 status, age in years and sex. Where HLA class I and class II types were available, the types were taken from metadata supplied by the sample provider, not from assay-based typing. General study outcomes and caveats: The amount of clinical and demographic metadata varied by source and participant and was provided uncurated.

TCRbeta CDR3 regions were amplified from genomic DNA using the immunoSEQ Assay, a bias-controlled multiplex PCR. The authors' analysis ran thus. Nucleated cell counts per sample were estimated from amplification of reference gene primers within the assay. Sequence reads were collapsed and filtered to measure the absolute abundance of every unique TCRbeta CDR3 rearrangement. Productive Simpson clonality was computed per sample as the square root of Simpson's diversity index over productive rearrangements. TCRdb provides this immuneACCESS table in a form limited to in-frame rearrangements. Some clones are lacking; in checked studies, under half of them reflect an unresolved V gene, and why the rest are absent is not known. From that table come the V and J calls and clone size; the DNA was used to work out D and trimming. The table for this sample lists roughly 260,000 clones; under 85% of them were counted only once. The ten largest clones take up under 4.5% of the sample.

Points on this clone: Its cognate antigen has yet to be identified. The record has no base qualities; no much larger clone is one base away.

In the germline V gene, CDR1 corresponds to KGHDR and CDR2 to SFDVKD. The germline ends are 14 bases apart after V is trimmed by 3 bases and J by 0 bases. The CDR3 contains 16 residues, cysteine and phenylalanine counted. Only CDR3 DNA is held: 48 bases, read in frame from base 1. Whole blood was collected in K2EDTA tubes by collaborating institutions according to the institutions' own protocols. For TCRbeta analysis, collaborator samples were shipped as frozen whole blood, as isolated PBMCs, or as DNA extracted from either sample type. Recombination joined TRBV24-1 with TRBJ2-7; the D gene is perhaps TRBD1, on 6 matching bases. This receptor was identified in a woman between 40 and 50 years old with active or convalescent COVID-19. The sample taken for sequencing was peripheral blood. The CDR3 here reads CATSDNTGPISYEQYF. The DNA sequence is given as TGTGCCACCAGTGATAACACAGGGCCGATCTCCTACGAGCAGTACTTC.